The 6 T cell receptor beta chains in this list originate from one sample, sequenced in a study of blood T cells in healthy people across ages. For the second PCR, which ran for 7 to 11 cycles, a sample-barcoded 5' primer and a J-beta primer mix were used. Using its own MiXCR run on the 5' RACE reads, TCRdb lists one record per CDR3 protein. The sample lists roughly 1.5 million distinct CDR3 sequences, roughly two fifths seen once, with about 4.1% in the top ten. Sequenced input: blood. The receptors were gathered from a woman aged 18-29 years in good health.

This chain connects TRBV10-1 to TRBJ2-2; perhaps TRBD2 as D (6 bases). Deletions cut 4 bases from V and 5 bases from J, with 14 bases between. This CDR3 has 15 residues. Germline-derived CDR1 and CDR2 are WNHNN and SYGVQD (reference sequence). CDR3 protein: CASSAYGGRTGELFF. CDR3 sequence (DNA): TGCGCCAGCAGTGCATACGGGGGAAGAACCGGGGAGCTGTTTTTT.

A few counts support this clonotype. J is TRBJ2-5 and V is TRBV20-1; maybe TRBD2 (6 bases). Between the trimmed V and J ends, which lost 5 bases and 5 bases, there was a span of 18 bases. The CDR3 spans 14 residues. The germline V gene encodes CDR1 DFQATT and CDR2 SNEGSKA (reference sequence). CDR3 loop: CSARLVGSVETQYF. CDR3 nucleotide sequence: TGCAGTGCTCGGCTGGTCGGGAGCGTCGAGACCCAGTACTTC.

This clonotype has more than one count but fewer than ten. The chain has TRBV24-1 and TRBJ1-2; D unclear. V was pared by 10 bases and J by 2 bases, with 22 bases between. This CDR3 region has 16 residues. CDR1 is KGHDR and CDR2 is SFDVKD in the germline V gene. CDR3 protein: CATPPAGGPHNYGYTF. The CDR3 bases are TGTGCCACACCCCCGGCAGGAGGCCCTCACAACTATGGCTACACCTTC.

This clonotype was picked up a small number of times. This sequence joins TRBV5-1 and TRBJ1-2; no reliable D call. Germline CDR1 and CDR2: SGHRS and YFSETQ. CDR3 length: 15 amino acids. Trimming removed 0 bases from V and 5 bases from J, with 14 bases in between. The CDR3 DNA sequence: TGCGCCAGCAGCTTGGGAGGGCCCTCCGATTATGGCTACACCTTC. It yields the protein CASSLGGPSDYGYTF.

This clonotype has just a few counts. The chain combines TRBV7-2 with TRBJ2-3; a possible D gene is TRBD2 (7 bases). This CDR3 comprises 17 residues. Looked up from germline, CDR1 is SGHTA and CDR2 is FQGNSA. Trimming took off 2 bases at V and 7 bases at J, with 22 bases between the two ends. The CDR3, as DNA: TGTGCCAGCAGCTTAAGAGGGGGGAGGGAGCTCCGATATACGCAGTATTTT. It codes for CASSLRGGRELRYTQYF. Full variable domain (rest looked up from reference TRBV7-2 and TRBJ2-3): GAGVSQSPSNKVTEKGKDVELRCDPISGHTALYWYRQSLGQGLEFLIYFQGNSAPDKSGLPSDRFSAERTGGSVSTLTIQRTQQEDSAVYLCASSLRGGRELRYTQYFGPGTRLTVL.

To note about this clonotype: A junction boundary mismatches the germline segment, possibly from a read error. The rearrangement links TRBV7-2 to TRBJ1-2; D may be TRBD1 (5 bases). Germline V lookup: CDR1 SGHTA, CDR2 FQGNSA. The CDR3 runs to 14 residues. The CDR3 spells CAGSLGGVNYGYTF. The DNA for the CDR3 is TGTGCCGGCAGCTTGGGAGGGGTTAACTATGGCTACACCTTC.